These 27 T cell receptor beta chains were all obtained from the same sample, sequenced in a study of blood T cell repertoires in COVID-19. Generated by immunoSEQ multiplex PCR, the TCRdb table keeps only in-frame clones and is missing some. The data hold roughly 290,000 clones, with around 88% observed a single time. Sequencing used peripheral blood. All receptors derive from a woman aged 30 to 39 who had recovered from COVID-19.

In the case of this clone: This CDR3 is also generated by other DNA sequences in the sample. This chain links TRBV9 with TRBJ2-3; the match to TRBD2 covers 13 bases. Germline CDR1 and CDR2: SGDLS and YYNGEE. The V and J ends lost 2 bases and 1 base, in that order; junction bases with no gene match: 7. The CDR3 sequence is 18 residues long. The CDR3 DNA sequence: TGTGCCAGCAGCGTTGGACTAGCGGGGGAATGGGGCACAGATACGCAGTATTTT. Its translation: CASSVGLAGEWGTDTQYF.

A single count supports this clone. DNA for the CDR3: TGTGCCAGCAGCCCCGGGCAGGGGGCTGAGACCGGGGAGCTGTTTTTT. It encodes CASSPGQGAETGELFF. The chain combines TRBV2 with TRBJ2-2, with 8 bases that match TRBD1. Per the germline V gene, CDR1 is SNHLY and CDR2 is FYNNEI. Trimming cost V 6 bases and J 5 bases; bases outside gene matches: 11. This CDR3 is 16 amino acids long.

V gene TRBV5-1 combines with J gene TRBJ2-5; D might be TRBD2 (5 bases). Deletions cut 0 bases from V and 1 base from J, with 10 bases between. The germline V gene has CDR1 SGHRS and CDR2 YFSETQ. The CDR3 has 15 residues. CDR3 sequence reads: CASSLVAGSQETQYF. The CDR3 DNA follows: TGCGCCAGCAGCTTGGTAGCTGGGAGCCAAGAGACCCAGTACTTC.

The chain employs TRBV29-1 and TRBJ1-5; the match to TRBD1 covers 7 bases. V shed 2 bases and J 2 bases; nucleotides not matched to a gene: 0. The CDR3 runs 13 residues. CDR1 SQVTM and CDR2 ANQGSEA come from the germline V gene. The CDR3 DNA is TGCAGCGTTGAAACAGGGGGCAATCAGCCCCAGCATTTT. The encoded protein is CSVETGGNQPQHF.

The rearrangement uses TRBV19 and TRBJ1-2; tentatively, D is TRBD1 (5 bases). With 5 bases removed from V and 7 bases from J, the gap between germline ends came to 11 bases. Looked up from germline, CDR1 is LNHDA and CDR2 is SQIVND (reference sequence). This CDR3 comprises 12 residues. The CDR3 protein is CASSSGTVGYTF. In nucleotides, the CDR3 is TGTGCCAGTAGTTCCGGGACTGTTGGCTACACCTTC.

This clone was picked up a small number of times. This chain uses TRBV19 with TRBJ1-1; D call uncertain. The CDR3 loop spans 12 amino acids. Trimming pared 6 bases from V and 1 base from J, leaving 6 bases between. Per germline, CDR1 LNHDA and CDR2 SQIVND (reference sequence). The CDR3 region is CASSQKNTEAFF. The CDR3 DNA sequence: TGTGCCAGTAGCCAGAAGAACACTGAAGCTTTCTTT.

The rearrangement joins TRBV6-6 to TRBJ1-1; D call uncertain. This CDR3 is 16 amino acids long. Trimming stripped 2 bases from V and 4 bases from J, with 17 bases between. Per germline, CDR1 MNHNY and CDR2 SVGAGI (reference sequence). The CDR3 DNA is TGTGCCAGCAGTTACCTTTCGTCCGAAGCAGGCACTGAAGCTTTCTTT. Translating gives CASSYLSSEAGTEAFF.

This clone occurred once. This sequence joins TRBV11-2 and TRBJ2-2, with a weak D call TRBD2 (6 bases). The germline V gene encodes CDR1 SGHAT and CDR2 FQNNGV. The CDR3 length is 17 residues. Trimming stripped 1 base from V and 3 bases from J, with 15 bases between. This chain's CDR3 is CASSLVHSGLYTGELFF. The CDR3 DNA reads as TGTGCCAGCAGCTTAGTCCATAGCGGATTATACACCGGGGAGCTGTTTTTT.

J is TRBJ1-1 and V is TRBV5-1; TRBD1 matches at 8 bases. CDR3 length: 14 amino acids. V trimming: 0 bases; J trimming: 4 bases; junction bases outside the gene matches: 2. Germline values: CDR1 SGHRS, CDR2 YFSETQ. This CDR3 reads CASSLADRGTEAFF. The CDR3 DNA reads TGCGCCAGCAGCTTGGCCGACAGGGGCACTGAAGCTTTCTTT.

The chain is built from TRBV28 and TRBJ2-7; 10 bases are shared with TRBD1. Losses at the gene ends were 6 bases for V and 7 bases for J; bases not matched to a gene: 6. The CDR3 contains 13 residues. Germline CDR1 is MDHEN and CDR2 is SYDVKM. The CDR3 DNA sequence: TGTGCCAGCAGACCGACAGGGGGCAGTGAGCAGTACTTC. It is translated as CASRPTGGSEQYF.

The DNA of the CDR3 is TGTGCCAGCAGCTACGGACAAGAGGAGCTGTTTTTT. Translation gives CASSYGQEELFF. This rearrangement joins TRBV7-9 to TRBJ2-2; D possibly corresponds to TRBD1 (5 bases). The CDR3 covers 12 residues. Looked up from germline, CDR1 is SEHNR and CDR2 is FQNEAQ (reference sequence). The germline V and J ends were trimmed by 4 bases and 10 bases, with 10 bases remaining between them.

Points on this clone: Other DNA sequences of this sample code for an identical CDR3. V usage is TRBV19 and J usage is TRBJ2-3; D is possibly TRBD1 (5 bases). The V end was cut by 10 bases, the J end by 1 base, with 15 bases between. The germline V gene encodes CDR1 LNHDA and CDR2 SQIVND (reference sequence). This CDR3 spans 14 amino acids. In DNA form, the CDR3 reads TGTGCCACCGAACGAGACAGAGGCACAGATACGCAGTATTTT. Translating gives CATERDRGTDTQYF.

This clone was seen a single time. This chain connects TRBV13 to TRBJ2-7; 9 bases are shared with TRBD1. The CDR3 covers 15 residues. In germline, CDR1 is PRHDT, CDR2 FYEKMQ (reference sequence). Trimming took 4 bases from V and 4 from J; bases not matched to a gene: 8. CDR3 loop: CASSSAGTGFYEQYF. CDR3 in DNA: TGTGCCAGCAGCTCGGCGGGGACAGGGTTTTACGAGCAGTACTTC. The variable domain in full, completed from reference TRBV13 and TRBJ2-7, reads AAGVIQSPRHLIKEKRETATLKCYPIPRHDTVYWYQQGPGQDPQFLISFYEKMQSDKGSIPDRFSAQQFSDYHSELNMSSLELGDSALYFCASSSAGTGFYEQYFGPGTRLTVT.

On this clone itself: One end of the junction varies from germline; a read error may be responsible. This sample includes further DNA sequences coding for the same CDR3. The chain joins TRBV7-9 to TRBJ2-2; no firm D call. CDR3 size: 15 residues. Germline loops: CDR1 SEHNR, CDR2 FQNEAQ (reference sequence). This chain's CDR3 is CASSLAGVATGELFF. The CDR3 bases are TGTGCCAGCAGTTTAGCAGGAGTGGCCACCGGGGAGCTGTTTTTT.

The V call is TRBV7-6, the J call TRBJ2-3; D not certain. Trimming took off 0 bases at V and 0 bases at J, with 10 bases between the two ends. The CDR3 runs to 16 residues. The V gene's germline CDR1 is SGHVS and CDR2 FNYEAQ. CDR3 nucleotides: TGTGCCAGCAGCTTAGCTAGTCAGGCGAGCACAGATACGCAGTATTTT. It encodes CASSLASQASTDTQYF.

The chain recombines TRBV27 with TRBJ1-1; TRBD1 aligns across 8 bases. The CDR3 spans 14 residues. The germline gives CDR1 MNHEY, CDR2 SMNVEV (reference sequence). V shed 5 bases, J shed 2 bases, and the junction held 4 bases outside the gene matches. The CDR3 DNA reads as TGTGCCAGCAGTGGGCAGGGGGCCAACACTGAAGCTTTCTTT. This codes for CASSGQGANTEAFF.

This chain joins TRBV18 and TRBJ2-6, with 12 nucleotides matching TRBD1. The germline CDR1 and CDR2 sequences are KGHSH and LQKENI. The CDR3 is 18 amino acids. V lost 3 bases to trimming and J lost 4 bases; unmatched junction nucleotides: 7. Here the CDR3 DNA reads TGTGCCAGCTCACCCGGGACAGGGGGCTGGTTGGGGGCCAACGTCCTGACTTTC. Its translation: CASSPGTGGWLGANVLTF. The variable domain in full, completed from reference TRBV18 and TRBJ2-6, reads NAGVMQNPRHLVRRRGQEARLRCSPMKGHSHVYWYRQLPEEGLKFMVYLQKENIIDESGMPKERFSAEFPKEGPSILRIQQVVRGDSAAYFCASSPGTGGWLGANVLTFGAGSRLTVL.

Remarks on this clone: Relative to the germline gene, one junction end is altered; a read error may explain this. The rearrangement links TRBV6-2 or TRBV6-3 to TRBJ2-5; 11 bases align to TRBD2. Germline assignment: CDR1 MNHEY and CDR2 SVGEGT. The CDR3 length is 15 residues. CDR3 sequence: CASSLTSGTQGTQYF. CDR3 nucleotides: TGTGCCAGCAGTTTGACTAGCGGGACCCAAGGGACCCAGTACTTC.

This clone was seen only once. This rearrangement joins TRBV12-3 or TRBV12-4 to TRBJ2-7; a possible D gene is TRBD1 (5 bases). V lost 6 bases and J 1 base, leaving 10 bases between the germline ends. This CDR3 has 13 residues. CDR3 loop: CASSQGGSYEQYF. DNA for the CDR3: TGTGCCAGCAGCCAGGGCGGTTCCTACGAGCAGTACTTC.

This sequence joins TRBV2 and TRBJ2-3; D is perhaps TRBD2 (6 bases). CDR1 and CDR2 (germline): SNHLY, FYNNEI. The CDR3 is made up of 14 amino acids. Between the trimmed V and J ends, which lost 4 bases and 1 base, there was a span of 9 bases. The CDR3 nucleotides are TGTGCCAGCAGTGGGGAGGACGGCACAGATACGCAGTATTTT. Amino acid sequence: CASSGEDGTDTQYF. Full variable domain (remainder filled in from reference TRBV2 and TRBJ2-3): EPEVTQTPSHQVTQMGQEVILRCVPISNHLYFYWYRQILGQKVEFLVSFYNNEISEKSEIFDDQFSVERPDGSNFTLKIRSTKLEDSAMYFCASSGEDGTDTQYFGPGTRLTVL.

V gene TRBV6-2 or TRBV6-3 combines with J gene TRBJ2-1, with TRBD1 matching over 10 bases. The CDR3 consists of 14 residues. J gave up 8 bases and V 5 bases, and 6 bases lay outside the gene matches. Per the germline V gene, CDR1 is MNHEY and CDR2 is SVGEGT. CDR3 in DNA: TGTGCCAGCAGTGGCCGGACAGGGGGGGATGAGCAGTTCTTC. Its translation: CASSGRTGGDEQFF.

This clone was seen just once. This chain connects TRBV7-9 to TRBJ1-6; tentatively, D is TRBD1 (6 bases). The CDR3 sequence is 14 residues long. Looked up from germline, CDR1 is SEHNR and CDR2 is FQNEAQ (reference sequence). Trimming pared 1 base from V and 7 bases from J, leaving 8 bases between. In DNA form, the CDR3 reads TGTGCCAGCAGCTTAGTCACAGGGAATTCACCCCTCCACTTT. Its protein product is CASSLVTGNSPLHF.

The chain carries TRBV27 and TRBJ1-6; D ambiguous. V lost 4 bases and J lost 4, with 14 bases in between. The CDR3 is 16 amino acids. Germline CDR1 and CDR2: MNHEY and SMNVEV (reference sequence). CDR3 DNA: TGTGCCAGCAGTTCCCCTGGGCGGACTTATAATTCACCCCTCCACTTT. Translated: CASSSPGRTYNSPLHF.

The genes are TRBV5-5 and TRBJ2-4; the D is unclear. Germline V gene lookup returns CDR1 SGHKS and CDR2 YYEKEE (reference sequence). This CDR3 is built from 13 residues. Trimming removed 6 bases at V and 7 bases at J, with 14 bases between. CDR3 amino acids: CASTLGPRNIQYF. In DNA form, the CDR3 reads TGTGCCAGCACCCTTGGCCCCAGGAACATTCAGTACTTC.

The chain has TRBV19 and TRBJ2-5; perhaps TRBD2 as D (6 bases). CDR3 size: 15 residues. Trimming left V 3 bases short and J 7 bases short, with 18 bases between. The V gene's germline CDR1 is LNHDA and CDR2 SQIVND (reference sequence). This CDR3 reads CASSIMASAGGTQYF. CDR3 nucleotide sequence: TGTGCCAGTAGTATTATGGCTAGCGCCGGAGGGACCCAGTACTTC. Filled out from reference TRBV19 and TRBJ2-5, the complete variable domain reads DGGITQSPKYLFRKEGQNVTLSCEQNLNHDAMYWYRQDPGQGLRLIYYSQIVNDFQKGDIAEGYSVSREKKESFPLTVTSAQKNPTAFYLCASSIMASAGGTQYFGPGTRLLVL.

This clone has just a few counts. This chain links TRBV9 with TRBJ1-6; D remains ambiguous. The CDR3 loop spans 14 amino acids. Germline CDR1 and CDR2: SGDLS and YYNGEE. Trimming left V 3 bases short and J 0 bases short, with 4 bases between. The CDR3 bases are TGTGCCAGCAGCGGTAACTCCTATAATTCACCCCTCCACTTT. Protein sequence: CASSGNSYNSPLHF.

The gene calls are TRBV5-5 and TRBJ2-2; TRBD2 matches 11 bases. The germline CDR1 and CDR2 sequences are SGHKS and YYEKEE (reference sequence). The CDR3 consists of 16 residues. The V segment lost 2 bases and the J segment 3 bases; nucleotides outside the gene matches: 3. The CDR3, as DNA: TGTGCCAGCAGCTTCGGGACTAGCGGATACACCGGGGAGCTGTTTTTT. This encodes CASSFGTSGYTGELFF.